These 18 T cell receptor beta chains came from one sample sequenced in a study of OX40 agonist ivuxolimab in advanced cancers. Clones were sequenced by immunoSEQ multiplex PCR, and TCRdb holds only the in-frame ones, with some missing. The table includes about 19,000 clones, 75% to 85% detected once. The sequences come from CD4+ or CD8+ T cells sorted from blood, collected in a trial of the OX40 agonist ivuxolimab. These receptors all come from an adult with an advanced solid tumor such as melanoma, head and neck, liver or kidney cancer.

The chain joins TRBV10-1 to TRBJ2-7; D may correspond to TRBD1 or TRBD2 (6 bases each). Per the germline V gene, CDR1 is WNHNN and CDR2 is SYGVQD (reference sequence). Trimming cost V 8 bases and J 4 bases, with 15 bases left between them. This CDR3 is built from 13 residues. The CDR3 coding sequence is TGCGCCAGCCCACAGGGAGGAAGGTACGAGCAGTACTTC. Encoded protein: CASPQGGRYEQYF.

This clone was observed a few times. The chain combines TRBV4-3 with TRBJ2-1; D is undetermined. Trimming stripped 0 bases from V and 7 bases from J, with 7 bases between. This CDR3 has 13 residues. Germline values: CDR1 LGHNA, CDR2 YSLEER. The CDR3 DNA reads TGCGCCAGCAGCCAAGATTTGGGAAATGAGCAGTTCTTC. Its translation is CASSQDLGNEQFF.

This rearrangement joins TRBV7-6 to TRBJ2-1; 12 positions match TRBD2. CDR1 and CDR2 from the germline V gene are SGHVS and FNYEAQ. The CDR3 is 18 amino acids. V gave up 5 bases and J gave up 2 bases; unmatched junction bases: 10. The CDR3 is CASSPVVGLAGTYNEQFF. In nucleotides, the CDR3 is TGTGCCAGCAGCCCAGTTGTTGGACTAGCGGGGACCTACAATGAGCAGTTCTTC.

This clone was observed a single time. This CDR3 is CASSVLAGGTDTQYF. The CDR3 nucleotides read TGTGCCAGCAGCGTACTAGCGGGGGGCACAGATACGCAGTATTTT. The rearrangement joins TRBV2 to TRBJ2-3; 11 bases are shared with TRBD2. This CDR3 region has 15 residues. Germline CDR1 SNHLY, CDR2 FYNNEI. J gave up 1 base and V 6 bases, and 3 bases lay outside the gene matches.

This clone has just a few counts. The rearrangement links TRBV11-2 to TRBJ2-3; D call uncertain. This CDR3 has 15 amino acids. Trimming took off 5 bases at V and 3 bases at J, with 15 bases between the two ends. Germline CDR1 SGHAT, CDR2 FQNNGV. The CDR3 DNA sequence: TGTGCCAGCAGCGCCCCGTCGCGGACGACAGATACGCAGTATTTT. Translation: CASSAPSRTTDTQYF.

The J gene is TRBJ2-3, the V gene TRBV5-1; TRBD2 agrees at 12 bases. The CDR3 has 15 amino acids. Germline V gene lookup returns CDR1 SGHRS and CDR2 YFSETQ. V lost 7 bases, J lost 5 bases, and 8 bases stayed unmatched. The CDR3: CASGRLAGVGDTQYF. The CDR3 bases are TGCGCCAGCGGCCGACTAGCGGGAGTGGGAGATACGCAGTATTTT.

V is TRBV2 and J is TRBJ2-7; 7 nucleotides match TRBD2. Germline CDR1 and CDR2: SNHLY and FYNNEI. With V trimmed by 3 bases and J by 4 bases, 3 bases remained unmatched. The CDR3 runs 13 residues. The CDR3 nucleotides are TGTGCCAGCAGTGATCAGGGAGGGTACGAGCAGTACTTC. This translates into CASSDQGGYEQYF.

The chain employs TRBV2 and TRBJ1-2, with no clear D. V was clipped by 8 bases and J by 7 bases, with 11 bases between them. The CDR3 runs 11 residues. The germline V gene encodes CDR1 SNHLY and CDR2 FYNNEI. CDR3 region: CASLLGFGYTF. The CDR3 coding sequence is TGTGCCAGCTTGCTCGGGTTTGGCTACACCTTC. Looking up the rest from reference TRBV2 and TRBJ1-2 gives the full variable domain: EPEVTQTPSHQVTQMGQEVILRCVPISNHLYFYWYRQILGQKVEFLVSFYNNEISEKSEIFDDQFSVERPDGSNFTLKIRSTKLEDSAMYFCASLLGFGYTFGSGTRLTVV.

The chain employs TRBV19 and TRBJ1-5; tentatively, D is TRBD1 (5 bases). The ends were cut back, 8 bases at V and 0 bases at J, with 11 bases in the middle. The CDR3 covers 14 residues. Germline V gene lookup returns CDR1 LNHDA and CDR2 SQIVND (reference sequence). The CDR3 here is CASRVGASNQPQHF. The CDR3 region has the DNA TGTGCCAGTCGAGTAGGGGCTAGCAATCAGCCCCAGCATTTT.

This chain uses TRBV4-1 with TRBJ1-1; unclear D gene. There are 14 residues in the CDR3. V dropped 4 bases and J dropped 4 bases, with 13 bases sitting between them. CDR1 is MGHRA, CDR2 YSYEKL, per germline. CDR3 nucleotides: TGCGCCAGCAGCCGAGGGATCGCGACCACTGAAGCTTTCTTT. This codes for CASSRGIATTEAFF.

The chain is built from TRBV28 and TRBJ2-7; D uncertain. Germline CDR1 reads MDHEN; CDR2 reads SYDVKM. This CDR3 comprises 14 residues. Trimming left V 4 bases short and J 5 bases short, with 15 bases between. This CDR3 is CASSSLSVAHEQYF. CDR3 bases: TGTGCCAGCAGTTCCCTAAGCGTAGCCCACGAGCAGTACTTC.

This clone was counted once. The chain couples TRBV4-2 to TRBJ2-5, with 7 bases fitting TRBD2. V dropped 0 bases and J dropped 2; count of bases not matched to a gene: 3. This CDR3 is 15 amino acids long. The germline V gene has CDR1 LGHNA and CDR2 YNFKEQ. The CDR3: CASSQEMGGQETQYF. The CDR3 nucleotides are TGTGCCAGCAGCCAAGAGATGGGGGGGCAAGAGACCCAGTACTTC.

The V and J genes are TRBV6-4 and TRBJ1-3; D might be TRBD1 (6 bases). Trimming took 10 bases from V and 2 from J, leaving 27 bases between them. Looked up from germline, CDR1 is MRHNA and CDR2 is SNTAGT. The CDR3 spans 18 residues. DNA of the CDR3: TGTGCCACCAAAGCCGGGACACGGGATGCTTTAACTGGAAACACCATATATTTT. Protein sequence: CATKAGTRDALTGNTIYF.

The chain has TRBV7-8 and TRBJ2-3; TRBD2 is a possible D gene (6 bases). V lost 1 base to trimming and J lost 0 bases, with 20 bases between them. Germline V gene lookup returns CDR1 SGHVS and CDR2 FQNEAQ. The CDR3 length is 19 residues. The chain's CDR3 is CASSLGVGARGASTDTQYF. The DNA for the CDR3 is TGTGCCAGCAGCTTAGGGGTAGGGGCCCGCGGGGCTAGCACAGATACGCAGTATTTT.

The chain combines TRBV28 with TRBJ2-5; 14 bases are a match to TRBD2. The CDR3 has 16 amino acids. CDR1 is MDHEN, CDR2 SYDVKM, per germline. The ends lost 6 bases at V and 7 bases at J; junction bases unmatched: 10. CDR3 nucleotide sequence: TGTGCCAGCAGCACGGGACTAGCGGGGGTGAGAGGGACCCAGTACTTC. Its translation is CASSTGLAGVRGTQYF.

This chain uses TRBV29-1 with TRBJ2-7; 9 bases match TRBD2. CDR3 length equals 13 residues. Per germline, CDR1 SQVTM and CDR2 ANQGSEA. After removal of 7 bases from V and 3 bases from J, the junction contained 7 bases not matched to a gene. CDR3 sequence reads: CSATSGISYEQYF. In nucleotides, the CDR3 is TGCAGCGCGACTAGCGGAATTAGCTACGAGCAGTACTTC.

The rearrangement uses TRBV5-6 and TRBJ2-5, with TRBD2 identical over 7 bases. Germline V gene data show CDR1 as SGHDT and CDR2 as YYEEEE. The CDR3 runs to 16 residues. V shed 0 bases and J 1 base; nucleotides not matched to a gene: 6. The CDR3 spells CASSLGEGTLQETQYF. The CDR3 nucleotides read TGTGCCAGCAGCTTGGGGGAGGGGACTCTCCAAGAGACCCAGTACTTC.

The chain is built from TRBV5-3 and TRBJ1-1, with 7 bases identical to TRBD1. TRBV5-3 is flagged as an ORF with uncertain function. CDR3 length: 16 residues. The V and J ends lost 2 bases and 11 bases, in that order; junction bases with no gene match: 18. This CDR3 is CARSLGDSGPVLLAFF. In DNA, the CDR3 is TGTGCCAGAAGCTTAGGGGACAGTGGCCCCGTACTTCTCGCTTTCTTT.